Presented here are 10 T cell receptor beta chains from one specimen sequenced in a study of shared clonotypes between healthy human individuals. Measured with immunoSEQ multiplex PCR; TCRdb has only the in-frame clones, and not every one. The data show some 900,000 clones, about 80% seen once. The sequenced sample consisted of memory CD4+ T cells sorted from blood. As for subset: CD45RA-negative fraction. All receptors come from a man younger than 35 in good health.

The V gene is TRBV30, the J gene TRBJ2-1; D might be TRBD2 (6 bases). The V and J ends lost 5 bases and 0 bases respectively, with 14 bases between them. Germline lookup yields CDR1 GTSNPN and CDR2 SVGIG (reference sequence). This CDR3 is 15 amino acids long. CDR3 amino acids: CAWRELPSSYNEQFF. The CDR3 nucleotides read TGTGCCTGGCGGGAGTTACCGAGCTCCTACAATGAGCAGTTCTTC.

The chain employs TRBV6-5 and TRBJ2-7; D is uncertain. Germline loops: CDR1 MNHEY, CDR2 SVGAGI. The CDR3 is made up of 16 amino acids. Trimming removed 4 bases from V and 3 bases from J, with 19 bases in between. The CDR3, as DNA: TGTGCCAGCAGTTTCCAAACCGGGTCTGCCTTCTACGAGCAGTACTTC. Translation gives CASSFQTGSAFYEQYF.

This rearrangement joins TRBV18 to TRBJ2-1; TRBD2 aligns across 7 bases. This CDR3 spans 16 amino acids. Germline loops: CDR1 KGHSH, CDR2 LQKENI. Trimming took 0 bases from V and 2 from J; bases not matched to a gene: 4. Here the CDR3 reads CASSPPSGYTYNEQFF. The DNA for the CDR3 is TGTGCCAGCTCACCACCTAGCGGGTACACCTACAATGAGCAGTTCTTC.

As regards this clone: Distinct nucleotide sequences in the sample also encode this CDR3. This sequence joins TRBV6-5 and TRBJ2-7, with 11 bases lining up with TRBD2. The V gene's germline CDR1 is MNHEY and CDR2 SVGAGI. V trimming: 0 bases; J trimming: 5 bases; junction bases outside the gene matches: 6. The CDR3 contains 16 residues. This CDR3 reads CASSYSGLAGGHEQYF. The CDR3 nucleotides are TGTGCCAGCAGTTACTCGGGGCTAGCGGGAGGTCACGAGCAGTACTTC.

The gene calls are TRBV29-1 and TRBJ1-2; TRBD1 might be the D (6 bases). From germline, CDR1 is SQVTM and CDR2 ANQGSEA. Trimming removed 2 bases from V and 2 bases from J, with 12 bases in between. This CDR3 is built from 14 residues. The CDR3 spells CSVESPGVNYGYTF. CDR3 in DNA: TGCAGCGTTGAATCGCCAGGGGTGAACTATGGCTACACCTTC.

The rearrangement joins TRBV6-8 to TRBJ2-2, with D maybe TRBD2 (7 bases). This CDR3 has 16 residues. The ends were cut back, 4 bases at V and 4 bases at J, with 16 bases in the middle. Germline V gene sequence: CDR1 MNHGY, CDR2 SAAAGT. In DNA form, the CDR3 reads TGTGCCAGCAGTTTATCAAGGGGGGGCGCCACCGGGGAGCTGTTTTTT. Protein sequence: CASSLSRGGATGELFF.

J is TRBJ2-1 and V is TRBV21-1; the table gives TRBD1 as D, unverified against the DNA. TRBV21-1 constitutes a pseudogene. The CDR3 length is 14 residues. Here the CDR3 reads CASSTLRDSNEQFF. The CDR3 nucleotides read TGTGCCAGCAGCACTTTAAGGGACAGCAATGAGCAGTTCTTC.

This clone was seen a few times. The rearrangement uses TRBV15 and TRBJ2-2; D is uncertain. V lost 0 bases and J lost 8, with 4 bases in between. Germline assignment: CDR1 LNHNV and CDR2 YYDKDF (reference sequence). The CDR3 runs 12 residues. CDR3 sequence reads: CATSRDLGELFF. The CDR3 region has the DNA TGTGCCACCAGCAGAGATCTTGGGGAGCTGTTTTTT.

The rearrangement joins TRBV5-1 to TRBJ1-1, with a weak D call TRBD1 (5 bases). The V end was cut by 3 bases, the J end by 5 bases, with 17 bases between. Germline V gives CDR1 SGHRS, CDR2 YFSETQ. This CDR3 has 15 residues. For the CDR3, the DNA is TGCGCCAGCAGCTCGCTTGTCGGGGGAGGGACTGAAGCTTTCTTT. Its protein is CASSSLVGGGTEAFF.

This clone has only one observation. The chain couples TRBV2 to TRBJ1-6; D is perhaps TRBD1 (5 bases). Germline loops: CDR1 SNHLY, CDR2 FYNNEI. This CDR3 comprises 14 residues. V shed 8 bases and J shed 10 bases, with 18 bases lying between them. The CDR3: CASGAGRSGSPLHF. The DNA for the CDR3 is TGTGCCAGCGGGGCAGGCCGGTCGGGCTCACCCCTCCACTTT.